This TCR beta chain was sequenced in a study of cytomegalovirus exposure and HLA in healthy donors (dated by TCRdb to the late 2010s). About the full investigation: According to an earlier analysis of 550 to 750 of the donors, about 179 million T cells yielded 90 million to 140 million unique TCR beta sequences and 276 Gb of sequence data. An early release that covered fewer than 800 HLA-typed donors contained approximately 300 gigabases of sequencing data and about 84 million unique TCR sequences. Of the roughly 410 genotyped donors, approximately 81% were placed in the genetic ancestry cluster associated with self-reported Caucasian donors. The study aimed to test whether cataloging public T cell receptors could reveal signatures of past pathogen exposure. The T cell repertoires of around 730 subjects were profiled by immunosequencing and related to cytomegalovirus serostatus. Besides the first cohort of 666 subjects, a separate validation cohort made up of some 110 different subjects was used. High-throughput TCR immunosequencing, statistical association of individual TCRs with disease status, and machine learning were combined to predict cytomegalovirus infection status. A later analysis re-analyzed previously published TCR beta repertoires from 660 or so donors and added high-resolution HLA genotyping to study TCR occurrence patterns. Rather than drawing on any new phenotypic data, the later analysis identified candidate immune exposures from TCR beta sequences and the way those sequences occurred across donors. To decide whether each TCR beta V gene segment behaved as functional or pseudogenic, an earlier analysis of approximately 600 of the donors relied on high-throughput TCR beta sequencing. Donor age, sex, ethnicity and CMV serostatus were compiled alongside the repertoire data. In a later genetic analysis, genome-wide SNP genotypes for about 65% of the 666 donors were used, and that subset was treated as a discovery cohort. Every discovery cohort repertoire had been produced on one sequencing platform. HLA typing covered class I and class II loci at four-digit resolution. The number of typed donors differed by locus: about 629-630 for A, B, C, DRB1 and DQB1; 522 for DQA1; over 600 for DPA1; and around 470 for DPB1. Several DR-DQ haplotypes were treated as single units for association and clustering because of strong linkage in the cohort. Across some 400 genotyped donors of the cohort, an average of roughly 200,000 unique TCR beta nucleotide sequences per donor were sequenced, and roughly 20% of those sequences were non-productive. Findings and caveats that apply to the study as a whole: Linkage disequilibrium might explain the correlated functional status among segregating V segments, but an unknown experimental factor could not be ruled out. The 87-base-pair reads could not distinguish some IMGT-functional V segments, including TRBV6-2 and TRBV6-3, so those segments were excluded. A few of the identified cytomegalovirus-associated TCR beta chains were confirmed in vitro to be specific for cytomegalovirus antigens. An earlier analysis of approximately 570 of the donors showed that most TCR beta V segments appeared in productive rearrangements either about 87% or about 30% of the time, which broadly matched IMGT annotations. At a false discovery rate of 0.05, a later analysis linked 16,000 or so TCR beta sequences to specific HLA alleles. For the cohort, immune exposure information was limited to CMV serostatus. A later analysis found that HLA-associated TCR beta chains were more clonally expanded and had lower generation probabilities than equally common non-associated chains. The classifier was reported to diagnose cytomegalovirus status with high specificity and sensitivity in both the original cohort and the validation cohort. Only TCR beta chains were sequenced in this cohort, and the absence of alpha or paired-chain data limited detectable features. Compared with the approximately 670-donor mean, donors in an Asian-associated ancestry cluster had fewer N-insertions in productive TCRs, according to a later genetic analysis. In a later analysis, TCR association rates were found to vary across HLA loci, with the most associated TCRs seen for DRB1 alleles and the fewest for HLA-C alleles. Because some donors lacked HLA typing at each locus, the association tests relied only on the typed subset. When HLA alleles, especially DR and DQ, strongly co-occurred, attributing TCR associations to individual alleles was difficult. Most TCR sequences were seen in very few donors, while some public TCRs were found in many individuals. Most CMV-associated TCR beta chains appeared to be HLA-restricted in a later analysis, and the HLA associations seemed to be driven largely by CMV exposure. A later analysis reported that several top co-occurrence clusters appeared linked to parvovirus B19, influenza, CMV and Epstein-Barr virus. A cluster of highly shared sequence variants was judged likely to represent a technical artifact of the sequencing pipeline. Sequencing depth was assumed to be roughly uniform across donors in the presence/absence analyses, though that assumption may not hold. In the study, around 150 TCR beta chains were listed as associated with cytomegalovirus. Because counts were too low, 15 to 20 rarely observed V segments, including chromosome 9 orphons, were excluded from the earlier analysis of 587 of the donors. A further reported finding was that TCR beta sequences accurately predicted the HLA-A and HLA-B alleles for most subjects in the first cohort. It was suggested by the authors that the approach could potentially be generalized to other disease states and immunological phenotypes. An association between a missense DCLRE1C variant and V-gene and J-gene trimming of TCR beta chains was found in a later genetic analysis and replicated in an independent cohort.

The cohort consisted of hundreds of healthy bone marrow donors. All cohort members were sampled while nominally healthy, although unrecorded immune exposures were likely present. The donor was CMV seropositive and belonged to the group of 250 to 300 seropositive cohort members. A peripheral blood sample was provided by each donor, and peripheral blood mononuclear cells were used for TCR beta sequencing. Genomic DNA extraction from the blood cell samples was performed with the Qiagen DNeasy Blood Extraction Kit. The receptor library was made with the immunoSEQ multiplex PCR assay. The multiplex PCR relied on a mix of 60 forward primers for TCR Vbeta segments and 13 reverse primers for TCR Jbeta segments. The CDR3 region of rearranged TCR beta genes was amplified from genomic DNA with a multiplex PCR assay. On the Illumina HiSeq System, the amplified TCR beta libraries were sequenced as 87-base-pair reads. In the source study's methods: A later analysis tallied approximately 87 million unique TCR beta chains across the 700 or so repertoires, and some 10 million of those chains were shared by two or more donors. To remove PCR and sequencing errors, raw reads were error-corrected and collapsed into unique sequences using a nearest-neighbor algorithm that merged closely related sequences. CDR3 sequences were aligned to IMGT reference sequences to assign V, D and J gene segments. Each retained sequence needed at least a six-nucleotide match to both a V gene segment and a J gene segment. A rearrangement was called productive if the CDR3 had no stop codons and remained in frame with V and J, and every other rearrangement was called non-productive. CDR3 was defined by IMGT convention, running from the second conserved V-encoded cysteine to the conserved J-encoded phenylalanine. The earlier analysis of about 620 of the donors excluded sequences that lacked an unambiguous match to a single V gene segment. An earlier analysis of approximately 590 of the donors classified V segments as functional when productive rearrangements were above 56.7% and as segregating when the standard deviation between donors was above 5%. A statistical classification framework was built for diagnosing cytomegalovirus status from the catalog of TCR beta chain sequences. A later analysis assigned V and J genes by comparing TCR nucleotide sequences with IMGT/GENE-DB human TR gene sequences. The TCRdist pipeline was used in a later analysis to assign CDR3 sequences and most-parsimonious VDJ recombination scenarios. In a later analysis, every TCR beta chain was defined by the combination of its CDR3 amino acid sequence and its V-gene family, and reads without a unique V-gene family were dropped. As a way to deal with suspected cross-contamination and a sequencing artifact, a later analysis dropped 592 nucleotide sequences that were highly shared and had low generation probability. In a later analysis, a clonal expansion index for each public chain was calculated from normalized within-repertoire ranks of inferred template counts. A later analysis computed generation probabilities with a VDJ recombination model fitted to out-of-frame rearrangements, and checked the results against IGoR. A later analysis scored TCR-TCR, TCR-HLA and TCR-CMV co-occurrence with hypergeometric tests, applying a repertoire-size bias correction to TCR pairs. To estimate false discovery rates, a later analysis permuted the HLA or CMV assignments 20 times. A later analysis grouped co-occurring TCRs with DBSCAN, adding TCRdist sequence similarity when clustering within HLA-allele-positive subsets. Repertoires with fewer than 30,000 or more than 120,000 public chains, plus five repertoires with anomalous nucleotide sharing, were excluded from co-occurrence clustering. What TCRdb holds here is the immuneACCESS table cut down to in-frame rearrangements. Part of the clones is not present; checked against another copy, under half of the missing clones reflect an unresolved V gene, and the others are unexplained. Clonal size and the V and J genes are those of that table, whereas D and trimming came from the DNA. The sample records under 200,000 clones, 75% of which are singletons. Of the sample, approximately 3.1% is held by the ten largest clones.

On this clone: Its antigen is unknown. Base-call qualities are not available, and no considerably larger clone is one nucleotide away.

From a lookup of the germline V gene, CDR1 and CDR2 are SGDLS and YYNGEE. The junction shows trimming of 4 bases on V and 3 bases on J, and the gene matches do not reach 8 bases of it. The CDR3 measures 16 amino acids from cysteine to phenylalanine. Solely the CDR3 DNA is kept, with 48 bases framed from the first base. The sample consisted of PBMCs. This sequence uses TRBV9 and TRBJ2-3; the junction holds 10 bases that match TRBD2. This clonotype originated in a woman aged 45-65 years in good health and CMV-seropositive. The nucleotides are TGTGCCAGCAGCACCAGCGGGGGGGCTGGTACAGATACGCAGTATTTT. Protein translation: CASSTSGGAGTDTQYF. With the rest looked up from the reference TRBV9 and TRBJ2-3 genes rather than sequenced, the full variable domain is DSGVTQTPKHLITATGQRVTLRCSPRSGDLSVYWYQQSLDQGLQFLIQYYNGEERAKGNILERFSAQQFPDLHSELNLSSLELGDSALYFCASSTSGGAGTDTQYFGPGTRLTVL.